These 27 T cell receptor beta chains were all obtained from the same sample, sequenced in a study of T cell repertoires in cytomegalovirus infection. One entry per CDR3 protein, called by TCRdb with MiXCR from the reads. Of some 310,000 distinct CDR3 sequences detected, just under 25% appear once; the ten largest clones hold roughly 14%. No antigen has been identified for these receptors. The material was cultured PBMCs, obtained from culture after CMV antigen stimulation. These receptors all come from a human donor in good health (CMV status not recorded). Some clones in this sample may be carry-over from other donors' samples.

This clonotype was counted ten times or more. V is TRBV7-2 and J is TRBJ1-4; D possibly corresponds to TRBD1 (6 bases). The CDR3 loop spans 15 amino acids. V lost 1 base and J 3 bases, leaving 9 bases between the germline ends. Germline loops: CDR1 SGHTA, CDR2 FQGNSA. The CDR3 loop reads CASSLGGQPNEKLFF. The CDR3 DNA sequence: TGTGCCAGCAGCTTAGGCGGACAGCCTAATGAAAAACTGTTTTTT.

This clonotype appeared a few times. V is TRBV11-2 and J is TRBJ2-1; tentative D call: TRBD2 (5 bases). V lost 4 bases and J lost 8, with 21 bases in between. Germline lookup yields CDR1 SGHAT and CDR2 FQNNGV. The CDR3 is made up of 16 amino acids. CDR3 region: CASSWSGSSLGYEQFF. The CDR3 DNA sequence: TGTGCCAGCAGCTGGAGTGGGAGTTCTCTCGGATATGAGCAGTTCTTC.

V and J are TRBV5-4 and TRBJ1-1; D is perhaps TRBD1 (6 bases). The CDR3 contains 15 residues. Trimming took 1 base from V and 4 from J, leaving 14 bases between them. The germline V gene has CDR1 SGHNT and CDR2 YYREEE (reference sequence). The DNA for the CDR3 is TGTGCCAGCAGCTTGTCAGAATGGGGGCGCACTGAAGCTTTCTTT. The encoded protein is CASSLSEWGRTEAFF.

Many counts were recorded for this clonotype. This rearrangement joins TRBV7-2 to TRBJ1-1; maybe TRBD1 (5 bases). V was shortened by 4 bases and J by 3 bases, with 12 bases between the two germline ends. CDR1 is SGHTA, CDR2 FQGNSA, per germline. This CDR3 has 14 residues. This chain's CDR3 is CASSSGGAYTEAFF. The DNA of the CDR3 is TGTGCCAGCAGCTCAGGTGGGGCCTACACTGAAGCTTTCTTT.

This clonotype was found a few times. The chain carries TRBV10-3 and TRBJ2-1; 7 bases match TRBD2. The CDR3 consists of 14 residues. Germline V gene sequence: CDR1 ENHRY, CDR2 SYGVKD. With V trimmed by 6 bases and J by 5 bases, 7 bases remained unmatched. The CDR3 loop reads CAIRQRGGNNEQFF. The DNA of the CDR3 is TGTGCCATCAGGCAAAGGGGAGGGAACAATGAGCAGTTCTTC.

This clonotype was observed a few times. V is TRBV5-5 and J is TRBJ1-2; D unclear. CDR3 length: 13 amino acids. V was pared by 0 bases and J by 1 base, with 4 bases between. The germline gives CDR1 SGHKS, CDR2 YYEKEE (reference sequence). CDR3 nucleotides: TGTGCCAGCAGCTTGGACCATAACTATGGCTACACCTTC. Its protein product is CASSLDHNYGYTF.

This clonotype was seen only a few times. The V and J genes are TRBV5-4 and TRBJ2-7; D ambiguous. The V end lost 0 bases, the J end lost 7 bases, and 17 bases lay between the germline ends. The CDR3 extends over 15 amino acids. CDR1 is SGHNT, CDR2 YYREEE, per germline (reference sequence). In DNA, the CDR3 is TGTGCCAGCAGCTTGGAGGGTACCCTACGAAAAGAGCAGTACTTC. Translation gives CASSLEGTLRKEQYF.

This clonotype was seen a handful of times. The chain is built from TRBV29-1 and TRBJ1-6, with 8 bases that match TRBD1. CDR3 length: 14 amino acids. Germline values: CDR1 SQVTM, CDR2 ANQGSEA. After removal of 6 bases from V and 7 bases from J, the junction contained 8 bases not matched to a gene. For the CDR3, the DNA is TGCAGCGTCGCGACAGGGGCGGCGAATTCACCCCTCCACTTT. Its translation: CSVATGAANSPLHF.

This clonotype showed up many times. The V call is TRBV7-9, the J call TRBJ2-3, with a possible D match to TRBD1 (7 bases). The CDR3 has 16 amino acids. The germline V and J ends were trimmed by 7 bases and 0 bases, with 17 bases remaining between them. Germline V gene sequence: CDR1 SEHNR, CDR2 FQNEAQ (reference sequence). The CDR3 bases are TGTGCCAGCACCTACCCAGGGGGGCCTAGCACAGATACGCAGTATTTT. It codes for CASTYPGGPSTDTQYF.

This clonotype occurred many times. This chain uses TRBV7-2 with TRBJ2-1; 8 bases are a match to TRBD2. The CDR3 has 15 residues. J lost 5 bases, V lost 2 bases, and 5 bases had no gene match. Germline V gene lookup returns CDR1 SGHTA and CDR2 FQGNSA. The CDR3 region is CASSLWAGGNNEQFF. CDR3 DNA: TGTGCCAGCAGCTTATGGGCGGGAGGCAACAATGAGCAGTTCTTC.

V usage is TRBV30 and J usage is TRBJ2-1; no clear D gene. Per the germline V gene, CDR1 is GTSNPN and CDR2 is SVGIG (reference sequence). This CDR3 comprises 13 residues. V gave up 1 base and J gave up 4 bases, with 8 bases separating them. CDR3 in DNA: TGTGCCTGGAGTGGACTTGATTACAATGAGCAGTTCTTC. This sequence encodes CAWSGLDYNEQFF.

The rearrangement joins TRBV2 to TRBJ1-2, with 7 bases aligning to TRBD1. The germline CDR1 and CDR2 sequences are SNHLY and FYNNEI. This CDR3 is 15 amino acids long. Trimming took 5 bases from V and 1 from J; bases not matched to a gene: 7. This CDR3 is CASSQRTGLNYGYTF. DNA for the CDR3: TGTGCCAGCAGTCAGCGGACAGGCCTTAACTATGGCTACACCTTC.

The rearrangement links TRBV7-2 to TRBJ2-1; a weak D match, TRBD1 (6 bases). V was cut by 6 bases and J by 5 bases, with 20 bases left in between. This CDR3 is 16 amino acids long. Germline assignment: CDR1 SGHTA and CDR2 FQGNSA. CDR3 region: CASSSQPRGVHNEQFF. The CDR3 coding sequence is TGTGCCAGCAGTTCCCAGCCCAGGGGCGTCCACAATGAGCAGTTCTTC.

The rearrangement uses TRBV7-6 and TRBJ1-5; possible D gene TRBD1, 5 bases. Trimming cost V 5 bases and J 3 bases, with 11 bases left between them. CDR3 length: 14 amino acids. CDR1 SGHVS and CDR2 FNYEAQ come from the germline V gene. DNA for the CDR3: TGTGCCAGCAGCCTTGGACACCACAATCAGCCCCAGCATTTT. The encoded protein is CASSLGHHNQPQHF.

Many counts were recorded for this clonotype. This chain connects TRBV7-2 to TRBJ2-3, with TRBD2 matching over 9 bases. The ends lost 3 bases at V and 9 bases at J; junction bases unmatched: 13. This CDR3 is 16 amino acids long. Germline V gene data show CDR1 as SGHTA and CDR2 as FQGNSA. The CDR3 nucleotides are TGTGCCAGCAGCTTGGGGGGACTAGCATTACAAGACACGCAGTATTTT. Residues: CASSLGGLALQDTQYF. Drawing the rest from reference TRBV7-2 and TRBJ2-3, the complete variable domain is GAGVSQSPSNKVTEKGKDVELRCDPISGHTALYWYRQSLGQGLEFLIYFQGNSAPDKSGLPSDRFSAERTGGSVSTLTIQRTQQEDSAVYLCASSLGGLALQDTQYFGPGTRLTVL.

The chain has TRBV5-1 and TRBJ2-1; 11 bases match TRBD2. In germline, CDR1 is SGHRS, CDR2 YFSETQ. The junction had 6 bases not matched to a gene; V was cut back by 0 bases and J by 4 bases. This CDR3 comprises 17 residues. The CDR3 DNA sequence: TGCGCCAGCAGCTTGGAAACTAGCGGGAGACCTTACAATGAGCAGTTCTTC. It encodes CASSLETSGRPYNEQFF.

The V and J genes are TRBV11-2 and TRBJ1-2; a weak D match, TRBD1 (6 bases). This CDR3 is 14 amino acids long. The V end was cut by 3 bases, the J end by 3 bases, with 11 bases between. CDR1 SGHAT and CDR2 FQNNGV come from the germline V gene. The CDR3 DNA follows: TGTGCCAGCAGCTTTCGTGCAGGGGACTATGGCTACACCTTC. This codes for CASSFRAGDYGYTF.

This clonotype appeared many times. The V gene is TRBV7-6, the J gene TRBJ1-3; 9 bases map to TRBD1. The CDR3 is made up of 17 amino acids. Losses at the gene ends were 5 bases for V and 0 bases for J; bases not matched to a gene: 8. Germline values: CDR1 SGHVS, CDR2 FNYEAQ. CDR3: CASSLRTGASSGNTIYF. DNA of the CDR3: TGTGCCAGCAGCCTTCGGACAGGGGCAAGCTCTGGAAACACCATATATTTT.

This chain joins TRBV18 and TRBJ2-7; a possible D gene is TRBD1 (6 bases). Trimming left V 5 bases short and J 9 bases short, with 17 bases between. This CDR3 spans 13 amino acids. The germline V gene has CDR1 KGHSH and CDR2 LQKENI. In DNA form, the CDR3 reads TGTGCCAGCTCATCATTTACAGGGAAAGGGCAGTACTTC. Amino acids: CASSSFTGKGQYF.

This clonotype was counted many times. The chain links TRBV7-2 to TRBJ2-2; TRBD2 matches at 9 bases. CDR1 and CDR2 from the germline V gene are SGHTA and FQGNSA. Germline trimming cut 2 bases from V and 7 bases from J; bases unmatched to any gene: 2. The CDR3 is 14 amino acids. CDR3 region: CASSLLAGSGELFF. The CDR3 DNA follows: TGTGCCAGCAGCTTACTAGCGGGAAGCGGGGAGCTGTTTTTT. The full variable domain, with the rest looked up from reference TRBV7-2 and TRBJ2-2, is GAGVSQSPSNKVTEKGKDVELRCDPISGHTALYWYRQSLGQGLEFLIYFQGNSAPDKSGLPSDRFSAERTGGSVSTLTIQRTQQEDSAVYLCASSLLAGSGELFFGEGSRLTVL.

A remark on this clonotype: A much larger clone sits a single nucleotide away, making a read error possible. CDR3 protein: CASITDRQSYGYTF. Here the CDR3 DNA reads TGTGCCAGCATCACAGACCGACAGAGCTATGGCTACACCTTC. The rearrangement uses TRBV7-2 and TRBJ1-2; the D gene is possibly TRBD1 (5 bases). The CDR3 runs to 14 residues. CDR1 and CDR2 (germline): SGHTA, FQGNSA. Trimming removed 7 bases from V and 4 bases from J, with 16 bases in between.

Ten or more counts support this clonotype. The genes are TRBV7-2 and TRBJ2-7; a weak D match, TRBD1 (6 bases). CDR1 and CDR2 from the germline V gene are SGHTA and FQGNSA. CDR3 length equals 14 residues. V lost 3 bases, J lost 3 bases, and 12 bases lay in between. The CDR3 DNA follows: TGTGCCAGCAGCTTGGACAGTTTTTACTACGAGCAGTACTTC. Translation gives CASSLDSFYYEQYF.

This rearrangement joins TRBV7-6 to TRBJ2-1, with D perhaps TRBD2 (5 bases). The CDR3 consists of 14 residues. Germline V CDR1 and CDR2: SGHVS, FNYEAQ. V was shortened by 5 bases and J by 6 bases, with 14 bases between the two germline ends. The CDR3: CASSHRGRANEQFF. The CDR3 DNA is TGTGCCAGCAGCCACCGGGGTCGGGCCAATGAGCAGTTCTTC.

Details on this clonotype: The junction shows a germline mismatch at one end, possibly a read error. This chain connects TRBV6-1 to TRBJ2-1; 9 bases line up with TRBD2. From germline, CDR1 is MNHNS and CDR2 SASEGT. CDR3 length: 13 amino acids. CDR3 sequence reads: CASRKDPGTSLVF. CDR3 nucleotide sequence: TGTGCCAGCAGGAAGGACCCCGGGACTAGCCTCGTCTTC.

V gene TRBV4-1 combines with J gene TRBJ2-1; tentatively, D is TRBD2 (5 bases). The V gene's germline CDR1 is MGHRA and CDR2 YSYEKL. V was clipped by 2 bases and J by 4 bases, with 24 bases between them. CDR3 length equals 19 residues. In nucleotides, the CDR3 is TGCGCCAGCAGCCAAAACCCTCGTCTAAGCGGTCAAGGGTACAATGAGCAGTTCTTC. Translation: CASSQNPRLSGQGYNEQFF.

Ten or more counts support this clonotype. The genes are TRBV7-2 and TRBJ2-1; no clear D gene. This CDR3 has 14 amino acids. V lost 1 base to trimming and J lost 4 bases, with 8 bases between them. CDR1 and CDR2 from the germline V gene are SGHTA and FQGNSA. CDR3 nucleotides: TGTGCCAGCAGCTTAGGGACGGAATACAATGAGCAGTTCTTC. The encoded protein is CASSLGTEYNEQFF.

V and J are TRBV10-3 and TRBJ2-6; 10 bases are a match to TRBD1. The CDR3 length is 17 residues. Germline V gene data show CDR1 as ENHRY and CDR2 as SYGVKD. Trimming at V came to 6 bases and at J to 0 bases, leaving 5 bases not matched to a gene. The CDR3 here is CAISPGTGVSGANVLTF. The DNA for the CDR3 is TGTGCCATCAGCCCCGGGACAGGGGTCTCTGGGGCCAACGTCCTGACTTTC.